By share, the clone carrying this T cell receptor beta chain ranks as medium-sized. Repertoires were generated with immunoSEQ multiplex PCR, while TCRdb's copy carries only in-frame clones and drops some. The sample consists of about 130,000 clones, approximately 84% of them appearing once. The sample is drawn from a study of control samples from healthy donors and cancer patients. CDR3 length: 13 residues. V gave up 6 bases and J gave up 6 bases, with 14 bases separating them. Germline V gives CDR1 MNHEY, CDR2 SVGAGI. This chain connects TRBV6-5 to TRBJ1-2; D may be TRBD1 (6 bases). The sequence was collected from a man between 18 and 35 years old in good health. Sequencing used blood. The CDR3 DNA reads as TGTGCCAGCAGCCTAGGGGGGGCAGATGGCTACACCTTC. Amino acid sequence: CASSLGGADGYTF.